This entry lists 23 T cell receptor beta chains sequenced from one sample in a study of T cells expressing NK-cell markers. From its re-call of the 5' RACE reads, TCRdb lists each CDR3 protein once, without DNA. The sample totals about 460,000 distinct CDR3 sequences. Sequencing used blood T cells: a sorted CD56 or NKG2C T cell subset, CD4+ or CD8+ T cells, or bulk PBMC T cells (not recorded which). The source of these receptors is a woman between 45 and 60 years old in good health.

This chain connects TRBV7-8 to TRBJ2-1; TCRdb proposes TRBD2, but this gene call is untestable without DNA. Germline-derived CDR1 and CDR2 are SGHVS and FQNEAQ. The CDR3 is 15 amino acids. The CDR3 is CASRPPGGLAYEQFF. Full variable domain (missing parts from reference TRBV7-8 and TRBJ2-1): GAGVSQSPRYKVAKRGQDVALRCDPISGHVSLFWYQQALGQGPEFLTYFQNEAQLDKSGLPSDRFFAERPEGSVSTLKIQRTQQEDSAVYLCASRPPGGLAYEQFFGPGTRLTVL.

The rearrangement links TRBV7-2 to TRBJ2-2. Looked up from germline, CDR1 is SGHTA and CDR2 is FQGNSA. The CDR3 is 13 residues long. The CDR3 spells CASSLMIVGELFF.

The gene calls are TRBV5-1 and TRBJ2-1; TCRdb reports TRBD2, a call that lacks DNA to check it against. The CDR3 covers 17 residues. The germline V gene encodes CDR1 SGHRS and CDR2 YFSETQ. The chain's CDR3 is CASSIRTSGRAYNEQFF.

V is TRBV12-3 or TRBV12-4 and J is TRBJ2-2; the TRBD1 assignment by TCRdb is unverifiable without DNA. The CDR3 consists of 16 residues. The CDR3 reads CASAGPAGHNTGELFF.

The chain couples TRBV11-2 to TRBJ1-1. Germline CDR1 SGHAT, CDR2 FQNNGV. This CDR3 is 14 amino acids long. CDR3: CASSPSGLSSEAFF.

The chain employs TRBV20-1 and TRBJ1-2; TCRdb outputs TRBD1, but without DNA this stays unchecked. Germline CDR1 is DFQATT and CDR2 is SNEGSKA (reference sequence). The CDR3 covers 13 residues. The CDR3 spells CSASGEANYGYTF.

This chain uses TRBV12-3 or TRBV12-4 with TRBJ2-7; TCRdb gives TRBD1 as the D gene, but with no DNA this cannot be confirmed. This CDR3 spans 17 amino acids. CDR3 sequence: CASSLAHVGQAGYEQYF.

This sequence joins TRBV5-1 and TRBJ2-5; TCRdb gives TRBD1 as the D gene, but with no DNA this cannot be confirmed. Germline values: CDR1 SGHRS, CDR2 YFSETQ. CDR3 size: 15 residues. CDR3 region: CASSPDRGLLETQYF.

The chain employs TRBV2 and TRBJ2-1; the TRBD1 assignment by TCRdb is unverifiable without DNA. Per germline, CDR1 SNHLY and CDR2 FYNNEI. The CDR3 is made up of 14 amino acids. CDR3 sequence: CASILPGESNEQFF.

This chain connects TRBV10-3 to TRBJ2-3. Germline CDR1 is ENHRY and CDR2 is SYGVKD. CDR3 length equals 15 residues. The CDR3: CAISRGGSTSDTQYF.

The chain joins TRBV6-5 to TRBJ1-2. The length of the CDR3 is 15 residues. Germline CDR1 and CDR2: MNHEY and SVGAGI. CDR3 loop: CASANSGRPAYGYTF.

The chain carries TRBV5-1 and TRBJ1-1. CDR3 length: 11 amino acids. The germline V gene has CDR1 SGHRS and CDR2 YFSETQ. The CDR3 spells CASRGAYEAFF.

J is TRBJ2-1 and V is TRBV12-3 or TRBV12-4; without DNA, the TCRdb call of TRBD1 cannot be checked. CDR3 size: 15 residues. The chain's CDR3 is CASSSRQGAKNEQFF.

The V and J genes are TRBV7-9 and TRBJ1-1. Germline V gene lookup returns CDR1 SEHNR and CDR2 FQNEAQ (reference sequence). The CDR3 has 15 amino acids. The CDR3 sequence is CAASAYGVLNTEAFF.

The CDR3 reads CSATIGRAADEQFF. The genes are TRBV20-1 and TRBJ2-1; the D call from TCRdb, TRBD2, cannot be confirmed without DNA. The length of the CDR3 is 14 residues. Germline V gives CDR1 DFQATT, CDR2 SNEGSKA (reference sequence).

This chain uses TRBV29-1 with TRBJ2-3; checking the TCRdb D call of TRBD1 is not possible without DNA. The V gene's germline CDR1 is SQVTM and CDR2 ANQGSEA. The CDR3 consists of 13 residues. The CDR3 here is CSVADRGWDTQYF.

CDR3 sequence: CASSLPLGTDEQYF. This chain uses TRBV5-1 with TRBJ2-7. The CDR3 is made up of 14 amino acids. Germline values: CDR1 SGHRS, CDR2 YFSETQ.

The chain uses TRBV3-1 and TRBJ2-7; there is no DNA to check the TCRdb D call of TRBD2. Germline V lookup: CDR1 LGHDT, CDR2 YNNKEL (reference sequence). This CDR3 spans 14 amino acids. This chain's CDR3 is CASSQDRAGREQYF.

The chain recombines TRBV6-5 with TRBJ1-2; TCRdb calls TRBD1, which cannot be checked without DNA. The germline V gene has CDR1 MNHEY and CDR2 SVGAGI. This CDR3 region has 12 residues. The CDR3 spells CASTGTNYGYTF.

J is TRBJ1-1 and V is TRBV20-1. The germline gives CDR1 DFQATT, CDR2 SNEGSKA (reference sequence). The CDR3 extends over 13 amino acids. CDR3 in amino acids: CSASVGLGTEAFF.

The chain uses TRBV6-2 or TRBV6-3 and TRBJ2-5; TCRdb's D gene call, TRBD2, goes unchecked for lack of DNA. Looked up from germline, CDR1 is MNHEY and CDR2 is SVGEGT. The CDR3 sequence is 15 residues long. The CDR3 region is CASSPWTSGTPTQYF.

This chain uses TRBV11-3 with TRBJ2-7. Per the germline V gene, CDR1 is SGHNT and CDR2 is YENEEA. This CDR3 comprises 14 residues. CDR3 protein: CASSIGGSSYEQYF.

The V call is TRBV14, the J call TRBJ2-3; TCRdb's assignment of TRBD1 cannot be checked, as there is no DNA. Germline CDR1 reads SGHDN; CDR2 reads FVKESK. This CDR3 spans 16 amino acids. The CDR3: CASSPEGPGWADTQYF. The full variable domain, with the rest looked up from reference TRBV14 and TRBJ2-3, is EAGVTQFPSHSVIEKGQTVTLRCDPISGHDNLYWYRRVMGKEIKFLLHFVKESKQDESGMPNNRFLAERTGGTYSTLKVQPAELEDSGVYFCASSPEGPGWADTQYFGPGTRLTVL.